The next 19 T cell receptor beta chains were all read from a single sample in a study of CD8+ T cells in alopecia areata. In each case, RNA was isolated and then reverse transcribed into cDNA as the sequencing template. The method was immunoSEQ multiplex PCR; TCRdb's version includes in-frame clones alone and lacks a portion of them. Here the sample spans some 160,000 clones, 62% being singletons. The specimen sequenced was CD8+ T cells sorted from blood. These receptors came from a human donor in good health.

This clone was counted a few times. This sequence joins TRBV29-1 and TRBJ2-7, with TRBD1 identical over 9 bases. The germline gives CDR1 SQVTM, CDR2 ANQGSEA. This CDR3 contains 14 residues. Losses at the gene ends were 0 bases for V and 3 bases for J; bases not matched to a gene: 3. CDR3 nucleotide sequence: TGCAGCGTTGAAGAACCGGGACAGGGCTACGAGCAGTACTTC. Its protein is CSVEEPGQGYEQYF.

This clone was found a few times. The rearrangement links TRBV30 to TRBJ2-3; 13 bases align to TRBD2. CDR1 GTSNPN and CDR2 SVGIG come from the germline V gene (reference sequence). The CDR3 runs 18 residues. V shed 1 base, J shed 1 base, and the junction held 8 bases outside the gene matches. CDR3 region: CAWSGTSGSDGGTDTQYF. The CDR3 coding sequence is TGTGCCTGGAGTGGGACTAGCGGGAGTGATGGTGGCACAGATACGCAGTATTTT.

This clone was seen only a few times. The chain combines TRBV29-1 with TRBJ1-2; D is unclear. Looked up from germline, CDR1 is SQVTM and CDR2 is ANQGSEA. This CDR3 is 9 amino acids long. V lost 4 bases, J lost 5 bases, and 2 bases lay in between. In nucleotides, the CDR3 is TGCAGCGTTGGTTATGGCTACACCTTC. It is translated as CSVGYGYTF.

V gene TRBV5-4 combines with J gene TRBJ1-2; D is uncertain. CDR1 is SGHNT and CDR2 is YYREEE in the germline V gene (reference sequence). Trimming removed 4 bases at V and 3 bases at J, with 4 bases between. There are 11 residues in the CDR3. This CDR3 is CASSGDYGYTF. The CDR3, as DNA: TGTGCCAGCAGCGGGGACTATGGCTACACCTTC.

The chain recombines TRBV27 with TRBJ2-5, with a tentative D call TRBD1 (8 bases). Germline CDR1 and CDR2: MNHEY and SMNVEV (reference sequence). The CDR3 consists of 14 residues. V lost 6 bases and J 5 bases, leaving 16 bases between the germline ends. The CDR3 sequence is CASSFGQGGETQYF. Here the CDR3 DNA reads TGTGCCAGCAGCTTCGGACAGGGAGGGGAGACCCAGTACTTC.

The CDR3 sequence is CASSWKESNTGELFF. CDR3 DNA: TGCGCCAGCAGCTGGAAGGAGTCGAACACCGGGGAGCTGTTTTTT. The chain carries TRBV5-1 and TRBJ2-2; unclear D gene. The CDR3 is 15 amino acids. Germline V gives CDR1 SGHRS, CDR2 YFSETQ. Trimming pared 3 bases from V and 0 bases from J, leaving 9 bases between.

The CDR3 DNA is TGTGCCAGCAGCTTAGCGGGACTAGCGGGAGGTGCCAATGAGCAGTTCTTC. Translating gives CASSLAGLAGGANEQFF. This rearrangement joins TRBV7-8 to TRBJ2-1, with 15 bases fitting TRBD2. The CDR3 sequence is 17 residues long. Per germline, CDR1 SGHVS and CDR2 FQNEAQ. V gave up 0 bases and J gave up 6 bases; unmatched junction bases: 3.

The chain recombines TRBV28 with TRBJ2-4; possibly TRBD1 for D (6 bases). The CDR3 loop spans 16 amino acids. Germline V CDR1 and CDR2: MDHEN, SYDVKM. Trimming removed 3 bases at V and 0 bases at J, with 12 bases between. The CDR3 nucleotides read TGTGCCAGCAGTTTCGGAAGGGGGTTAGCCAAAAACATTCAGTACTTC. Protein: CASSFGRGLAKNIQYF.

This rearrangement joins TRBV27 to TRBJ1-1; the D is unclear. Trimming took 7 bases from V and 0 from J, leaving 15 bases between them. Germline values: CDR1 MNHEY, CDR2 SMNVEV (reference sequence). This CDR3 has 15 residues. DNA of the CDR3: TGTGCCAGCAATGGGCCAGGAGCCCTGAACACTGAAGCTTTCTTT. This sequence encodes CASNGPGALNTEAFF.

The chain joins TRBV4-2 to TRBJ2-3; 12 bases map to TRBD2. The CDR3 sequence is 16 residues long. Germline-derived CDR1 and CDR2 are LGHNA and YNFKEQ. V lost 0 bases, J lost 3 bases, and 1 base stayed unmatched. CDR3: CASSQDLAGGTDTQYF. CDR3 DNA: TGTGCCAGCAGCCAAGATCTAGCGGGAGGGACAGATACGCAGTATTTT.

The chain is built from TRBV7-8 and TRBJ1-1; D is unclear. CDR1 is SGHVS, CDR2 FQNEAQ, per germline. There are 12 residues in the CDR3. V lost 2 bases to trimming and J lost 7 bases, with 8 bases between them. The CDR3 protein is CASSLTGVEAFF. DNA for the CDR3: TGTGCCAGCAGCTTAACGGGCGTTGAAGCTTTCTTT.

With regard to this clone: At one boundary the junction diverges from the germline segment, which might be a read error. The chain links TRBV6-5 to TRBJ2-7; no firm D call. Per the germline V gene, CDR1 is MNHEY and CDR2 is SVGAGI. The CDR3 runs 15 residues. The CDR3 nucleotides read TGTGCCAGCAGTCACTCGCACCATTCATCCTACGAGCAGTACTTC. Encoded protein: CASSHSHHSSYEQYF.

This clone came up a few times. J is TRBJ2-5 and V is TRBV5-6; 9 nucleotides match TRBD1. Germline V gene sequence: CDR1 SGHDT, CDR2 YYEEEE. V shed 5 bases and J 4 bases; nucleotides not matched to a gene: 12. CDR3 length: 16 amino acids. The CDR3 nucleotides are TGTGCCAGCAGTCACGTCCGGGACAGGGACTTAGAGACCCAGTACTTC. Protein product: CASSHVRDRDLETQYF.

This rearrangement joins TRBV6-5 to TRBJ1-2; D ambiguous. The CDR3 has 14 amino acids. V gave up 0 bases and J gave up 6 bases, with 11 bases separating them. The germline V gene encodes CDR1 MNHEY and CDR2 SVGAGI. In nucleotides, the CDR3 is TGTGCCAGCAGTTACTCCCGTACATTACATGGCTACACCTTC. Protein product: CASSYSRTLHGYTF.

The chain recombines TRBV2 with TRBJ2-2; D uncertain. The germline V and J ends were trimmed by 6 bases and 4 bases, with 6 bases remaining between them. From germline, CDR1 is SNHLY and CDR2 FYNNEI. The CDR3 length is 12 residues. CDR3: CASRPTTGELFF. CDR3 coding DNA: TGTGCCAGCAGACCGACCACCGGGGAGCTGTTTTTT.

The chain carries TRBV10-3 and TRBJ2-7; D is ambiguous. This CDR3 has 13 residues. In germline, CDR1 is ENHRY, CDR2 SYGVKD. V lost 2 bases and J 2 bases, leaving 7 bases between the germline ends. The CDR3 bases are TGTGCCATCAGTGAGCTTCAGGCCTACGAGCAGTACTTC. This gives the protein CAISELQAYEQYF.

This clone was detected a few times. The chain is built from TRBV7-9 and TRBJ2-2, with TRBD1 matching 7 bases. The CDR3 is made up of 17 amino acids. J gave up 4 bases and V 3 bases, and 11 bases lay outside the gene matches. CDR1 and CDR2 (germline): SEHNR, FQNEAQ (reference sequence). The CDR3 spells CASSFQGVSSGTGELFF. CDR3 DNA: TGTGCCAGCAGCTTCCAGGGGGTCTCATCGGGCACCGGGGAGCTGTTTTTT.

This clone was seen a few times. The chain combines TRBV28 with TRBJ2-3; D uncertain. This CDR3 has 11 amino acids. V was cut by 1 base and J by 6 bases, with 2 bases left in between. The germline CDR1 and CDR2 sequences are MDHEN and SYDVKM. The CDR3 region has the DNA TGTGCCAGCAGTTTATATGATACGCAGTATTTT. It translates to CASSLYDTQYF.

V is TRBV4-1 and J is TRBJ2-7, with 9 bases lining up with TRBD1. Per germline, CDR1 MGHRA and CDR2 YSYEKL. The CDR3 runs 16 residues. The V and J ends lost 3 bases and 5 bases, in that order; junction bases with no gene match: 11. The CDR3 reads CASSHLPGQGVDEQYF. CDR3 DNA: TGCGCCAGCAGCCACCTTCCGGGACAGGGCGTCGACGAGCAGTACTTC.